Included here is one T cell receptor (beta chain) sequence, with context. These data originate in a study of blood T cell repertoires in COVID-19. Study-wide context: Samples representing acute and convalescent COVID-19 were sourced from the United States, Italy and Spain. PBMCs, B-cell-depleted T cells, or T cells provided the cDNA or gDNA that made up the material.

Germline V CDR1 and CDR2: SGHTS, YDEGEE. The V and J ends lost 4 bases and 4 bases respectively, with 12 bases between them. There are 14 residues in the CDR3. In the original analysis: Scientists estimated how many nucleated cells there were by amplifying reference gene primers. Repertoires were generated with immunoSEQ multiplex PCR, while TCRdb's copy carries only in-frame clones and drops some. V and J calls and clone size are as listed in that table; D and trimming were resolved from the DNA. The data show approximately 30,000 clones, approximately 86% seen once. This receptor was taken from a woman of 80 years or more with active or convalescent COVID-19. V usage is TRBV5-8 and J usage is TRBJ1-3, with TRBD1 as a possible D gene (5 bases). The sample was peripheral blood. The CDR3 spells CASSQGQLGNTIYF. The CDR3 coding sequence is TGTGCCAGCAGCCAAGGACAACTAGGAAACACCATATATTTT.